This T cell receptor beta chain was sequenced during a study of human T cells and chemical hapten exposure. Turning to the study itself: DPC at 0.01% went onto the upper back in patch tests, read at 6 days.

This clonotype has a count of ten or more. Time point described: patch test 1, 2 weeks after DPC sensitization. Described treatment: therapeutic diphenylcyclopropenone sensitization with weekly scalp DPC. V lost 0 bases and J lost 4, with 10 bases in between. CDR3 length: 15 residues. Germline assignment: CDR1 SGHKS and CDR2 YYEKEE (reference sequence). Individual cDNA molecules had unique molecular identifiers attached to them by the library. TCRdb processed the RACE reads anew with MiXCR; each CDR3 protein has one entry. The sample includes about 71,000 distinct CDR3 sequences, 7.5% to 10% of them seen just once.

This TCR was recovered from a middle-aged woman with alopecia areata. Some clones in this sample may be carry-over from other donors' samples. This sample comprised whole blood, obtained in connection with sensitization to the hapten diphenylcyclopropenone (DPC). The chain employs TRBV5-5 and TRBJ2-2; tentative D call: TRBD2 (5 bases). The CDR3 coding sequence is TGTGCCAGCAGCTTGGTCCTCCGGGGCACCGGGGAGCTGTTTTTT. Translated, it gives CASSLVLRGTGELFF. The full variable domain, rest sourced from reference TRBV5-5 and TRBJ2-2, is DAGVTQSPTHLIKTRGQQVTLRCSPISGHKSVSWYQQVLGQGPQFIFQYYEKEERGRGNFPDRFSARQFPNYSSELNVNALLLGDSALYLCASSLVLRGTGELFFGEGSRLTVL.